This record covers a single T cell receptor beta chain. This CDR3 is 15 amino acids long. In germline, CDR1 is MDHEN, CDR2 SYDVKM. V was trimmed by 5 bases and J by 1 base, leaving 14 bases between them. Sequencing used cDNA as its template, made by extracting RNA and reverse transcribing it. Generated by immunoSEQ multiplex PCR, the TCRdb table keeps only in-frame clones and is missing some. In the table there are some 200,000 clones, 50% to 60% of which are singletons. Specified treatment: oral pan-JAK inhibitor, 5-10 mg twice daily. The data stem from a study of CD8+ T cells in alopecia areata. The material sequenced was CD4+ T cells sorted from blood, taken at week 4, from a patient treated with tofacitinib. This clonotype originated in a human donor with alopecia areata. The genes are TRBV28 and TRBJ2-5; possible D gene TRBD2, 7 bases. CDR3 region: CASSTRGGGQETQYF. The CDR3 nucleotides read TGTGCCAGCAGTACAAGGGGGGGAGGCCAAGAGACCCAGTACTTC. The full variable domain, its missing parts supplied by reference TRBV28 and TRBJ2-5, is DVKVTQSSRYLVKRTGEKVFLECVQDMDHENMFWYRQDPGLGLRLIYFSYDVKMKEKGDIPEGYSVSREKKERFSLILESASTNQTSMYLCASSTRGGGQETQYFGPGTRLLVL.